This T cell receptor (beta chain) was sequenced in a study of CD8 T cells in ankylosing spondylitis. This clonotype has a count of ten or more. V shed 3 bases and J shed 2 bases, with 4 bases lying between them. This CDR3 region has 12 residues. TCRdb reprocessed the 5' RACE reads via MiXCR and lists one record per CDR3 protein. The repertoire consists of 300,000 to 350,000 distinct CDR3 sequences, with about 15% occurring once and the leading ten covering roughly 1.1%. The chain links TRBV12-3 or TRBV12-4 to TRBJ1-2; D gene uncertain. Sequences were obtained from blood, either unsorted or a sorted T cell fraction (not recorded which). This sequence was found in a male donor with ankylosing spondylitis or in good health (not recorded which). The CDR3 spells CASSFMNYGYTF. The CDR3 coding sequence is TGTGCCAGCAGTTTTATGAACTATGGCTACACCTTC.